A single sample gave rise to the 3 T cell receptor beta chains below, sequenced in a study of metastatic and nonmetastatic thyroid tumors. There were no patients who had received any treatment before thyroid surgery. Using MiXCR, TCRdb reanalyzed the PCR reads. In the table there are 21,000 or so clones, 12% of which are singletons. The sequenced sample was blood. The receptors originated from a male donor with papillary thyroid cancer or a benign thyroid nodule (not recorded which). Some clones in this sample may be carry-over from other donors' samples.

There are many counts of this clone. The chain couples TRBV18 to TRBJ2-3; 7 positions match TRBD2. With 0 bases clipped from V and 0 bases from J, the junction kept 0 bases outside the gene matches. Germline V lookup: CDR1 KGHSH, CDR2 LQKENI. The CDR3 is made up of 15 amino acids. Here the CDR3 reads CASSPPSGSTDTQYF. In DNA, the CDR3 is TGTGCCAGCTCACCACCTAGCGGGAGCACAGATACGCAGTATTTT.

The chain joins TRBV30 to TRBJ1-6; D unresolved. In germline, CDR1 is GTSNPN, CDR2 SVGIG (reference sequence). The germline V and J ends were trimmed by 1 base and 10 bases, with 14 bases remaining between them. There are 14 residues in the CDR3. The CDR3 loop is CAWSGRGLESPLHF. CDR3 in DNA: TGTGCCTGGAGTGGAAGAGGGTTGGAGTCACCCCTCCACTTT.

By sample share, this clone is medium-sized. The chain joins TRBV6-1 to TRBJ2-6, with 7 positions matching TRBD1. J gave up 2 bases and V 6 bases, and 4 bases lay outside the gene matches. Germline CDR1 MNHNS, CDR2 SASEGT. The length of the CDR3 is 15 residues. The CDR3 bases are TGTGCCAGCAGCTCTACAGGGGCTGGGGCCAACGTCCTGACTTTC. Translation gives CASSSTGAGANVLTF.